The 20 T cell receptor beta chains below all came from one sample that was sequenced in a study of human T cells and chemical hapten exposure. TCRdb recomputed calls from the RACE reads with MiXCR, one row per CDR3 protein. The profile shows about 110,000 distinct CDR3 sequences, approximately 10% of them singletons. Time point reported: patch test 1, 2 weeks after DPC sensitization. Treatment indicated: therapeutic diphenylcyclopropenone sensitization with weekly scalp DPC. The sample was whole blood, taken in connection with sensitization to the hapten diphenylcyclopropenone (DPC). Receptor source: a woman aged 40 to 50 with alopecia areata. Some clones in this sample may be carry-over from other donors' samples.

This clonotype was observed a handful of times. The chain recombines TRBV6-2 or TRBV6-3 with TRBJ1-5; D uncertain. The CDR3 has 14 amino acids. Germline V gene data show CDR1 as MNHEY and CDR2 as SVGEGT. V was shortened by 6 bases and J by 9 bases, with 18 bases between the two germline ends. The CDR3 loop is CASSQTTSQWPQHF. CDR3 bases: TGTGCCAGCAGCCAGACGACCTCCCAATGGCCCCAGCATTTT.

J is TRBJ2-5 and V is TRBV9; 13 bases line up with TRBD2. J gave up 5 bases and V 0 bases, and 4 bases lay outside the gene matches. The CDR3 is 16 amino acids. CDR1 is SGDLS, CDR2 YYNGEE, per germline. CDR3 region: CASSVEGLAGAETQYF. In DNA form, the CDR3 reads TGTGCCAGCAGCGTAGAAGGACTAGCGGGAGCGGAGACCCAGTACTTC.

The rearrangement links TRBV7-2 to TRBJ2-2, with TRBD2 matching over 13 bases. Trimming at V came to 3 bases and at J to 8 bases, leaving 18 bases not matched to a gene. The CDR3 is 20 residues long. CDR1 is SGHTA, CDR2 FQGNSA, per germline. DNA of the CDR3: TGTGCCAGCAGCTTTTTTGTGTCGGGACTAGCGGGACCCCCGAGGGGGGAGCTGTTTTTT. This codes for CASSFFVSGLAGPPRGELFF.

The gene calls are TRBV3-1 and TRBJ2-1; 8 bases agree with TRBD2. This CDR3 contains 16 residues. Trimming cost V 3 bases and J 7 bases; bases outside gene matches: 11. From germline, CDR1 is LGHDT and CDR2 YNNKEL (reference sequence). CDR3: CASSHSDQREWNEQFF. CDR3 sequence (DNA): TGTGCCAGCAGCCACTCGGACCAGCGGGAGTGGAATGAGCAGTTCTTC.

With regard to this clonotype: An end of the junction differs from the germline gene, which may be a read error. The rearrangement uses TRBV6-2 or TRBV6-3 and TRBJ1-1, with 7 nucleotides matching TRBD1. CDR3 size: 16 residues. CDR1 MNHEY and CDR2 SVGEGT come from the germline V gene. CDR3 sequence: CASNYRIGQGDTEAFF. Written as DNA, the CDR3 is TGTGCCAGCAATTACCGAATTGGGCAGGGGGACACTGAAGCTTTCTTT.

The genes are TRBV29-1 and TRBJ2-5; tentatively, D is TRBD2 (6 bases). Trimming pared 3 bases from V and 10 bases from J, leaving 9 bases between. The length of the CDR3 is 10 residues. Germline-derived CDR1 and CDR2 are SQVTM and ANQGSEA. This chain's CDR3 is CSVDGGGQYF. Written as DNA, the CDR3 is TGCAGCGTTGACGGGGGTGGCCAGTACTTC.

In this sample, this clonotype turned up many times. The V call is TRBV9, the J call TRBJ2-5; D might be TRBD1 (6 bases). With 2 bases removed from V and 0 bases from J, the gap between germline ends came to 14 bases. The CDR3 covers 16 residues. Germline CDR1 reads SGDLS; CDR2 reads YYNGEE. CDR3 protein: CASSVGGHTYQETQYF. The CDR3 nucleotides are TGTGCCAGCAGCGTTGGGGGACACACGTACCAAGAGACCCAGTACTTC.

The V and J genes are TRBV28 and TRBJ2-7, with D possibly TRBD2 on 6 matching bases. The CDR3 contains 12 residues. The V gene's germline CDR1 is MDHEN and CDR2 SYDVKM. Trimming stripped 2 bases from V and 4 bases from J, with 6 bases between. The CDR3 spells CASSLREYEQYF. CDR3 nucleotides: TGTGCCAGCAGTTTACGGGAGTACGAGCAGTACTTC.

The chain couples TRBV6-5 to TRBJ2-1; 12 positions agree with TRBD1. The CDR3 contains 18 residues. V was pared by 6 bases and J by 7 bases, with 16 bases of the junction left unmatched. CDR1 and CDR2 (germline): MNHEY, SVGAGI. In nucleotides, the CDR3 is TGTGCCAGCAGCTTACTAATTCCCGGGACAGGGGGCTGGAATGAGCAGTTCTTC. It specifies CASSLLIPGTGGWNEQFF.

This clonotype occurred many times. The CDR3 DNA reads as TGTGCCAGCAGCCTCAGGGCTCCGAACACTGAAGCTTTCTTT. Translating gives CASSLRAPNTEAFF. This sequence joins TRBV7-8 and TRBJ1-1, with D possibly matching TRBD1 (5 bases). Trimming cost V 5 bases and J 1 base, with 11 bases left between them. The germline gives CDR1 SGHVS, CDR2 FQNEAQ. The CDR3 has 14 residues.

In its sample, this clonotype was seen a few times. The V and J genes are TRBV9 and TRBJ1-2; no reliable D call. The germline V gene encodes CDR1 SGDLS and CDR2 YYNGEE. V lost 1 base and J lost 4, with 5 bases in between. The CDR3 sequence is 12 residues long. The CDR3 loop is CASSVSAYGYTF. For the CDR3, the DNA is TGTGCCAGCAGCGTATCCGCCTATGGCTACACCTTC.

V usage is TRBV10-2 and J usage is TRBJ2-2; 7 nucleotides align to TRBD2. Germline V lookup: CDR1 WSHSY, CDR2 SAAADI. V dropped 7 bases and J dropped 6; count of bases not matched to a gene: 5. The CDR3 consists of 13 residues. The CDR3, as DNA: TGCGCCAGCAAGAGGGCGGGGGCCGGGGAGCTGTTTTTT. Protein: CASKRAGAGELFF.

This clonotype has a count of ten or more. This rearrangement joins TRBV7-8 to TRBJ2-5; 11 bases match TRBD2. The CDR3 is 14 amino acids. The trim removed 7 bases at V and 5 bases at J, leaving 6 bases unmatched. Per the germline V gene, CDR1 is SGHVS and CDR2 is FQNEAQ. The CDR3 nucleotides are TGTGCCAGCATTAGCGGGAGGGCCAGGGAGACCCAGTACTTC. Amino acid sequence: CASISGRARETQYF. The full variable domain, with the rest looked up from reference TRBV7-8 and TRBJ2-5, is GAGVSQSPRYKVAKRGQDVALRCDPISGHVSLFWYQQALGQGPEFLTYFQNEAQLDKSGLPSDRFFAERPEGSVSTLKIQRTQQEDSAVYLCASISGRARETQYFGPGTRLLVL.

The V and J genes are TRBV20-1 and TRBJ2-7, with TRBD2 matching over 8 bases. CDR3 length: 17 residues. The trim removed 0 bases at V and 2 bases at J, leaving 12 bases unmatched. Per the germline V gene, CDR1 is DFQATT and CDR2 is SNEGSKA (reference sequence). The CDR3 protein is CSARDSHRGSGTYEQYF. The CDR3 DNA sequence: TGCAGTGCTAGAGATAGCCATCGGGGTAGCGGGACCTACGAGCAGTACTTC.

This CDR3 is CASSFRGRGEKLFF. The DNA for the CDR3 is TGTGCCAGCAGTTTCAGGGGTCGTGGTGAAAAACTGTTTTTT. The chain carries TRBV27 and TRBJ1-4; weak D call: TRBD1 (6 bases). Trimming removed 3 bases at V and 7 bases at J, with 12 bases between. Germline assignment: CDR1 MNHEY and CDR2 SMNVEV (reference sequence). The CDR3 covers 14 residues.

This clonotype was counted many times. The chain is built from TRBV5-5 and TRBJ1-1, with 8 bases identical to TRBD1. The CDR3 spans 14 residues. The J segment lost 6 bases and the V segment lost 1 base, leaving 5 bases of the junction unmatched. Germline lookup yields CDR1 SGHKS and CDR2 YYEKEE (reference sequence). For the CDR3, the DNA is TGTGCCAGCAGCTTGAGGGACAGGAAGCCTGAAGCTTTCTTT. Protein: CASSLRDRKPEAFF.

The chain uses TRBV6-5 and TRBJ2-7, with 8 bases matching TRBD1. The CDR3 sequence is 18 residues long. V was pared by 7 bases and J by 2 bases, with 19 bases of the junction left unmatched. Germline V gene sequence: CDR1 MNHEY, CDR2 SVGAGI. The CDR3, as DNA: TGTGCCAGCACCGGAGGGCCAGGGGGCAGGTCCCGACCCTACGAGCAGTACTTC. As protein: CASTGGPGGRSRPYEQYF.

The rearrangement uses TRBV19 and TRBJ2-5; D remains ambiguous. Trimming stripped 5 bases from V and 3 bases from J, with 13 bases between. Per the germline V gene, CDR1 is LNHDA and CDR2 is SQIVND (reference sequence). The CDR3 runs to 14 residues. CDR3 sequence: CASSPRGRKETQYF. The CDR3, as DNA: TGTGCCAGTAGTCCCCGTGGACGGAAAGAGACCCAGTACTTC.

Written as DNA, the CDR3 is TGTGCCAGCAGTGAAGCAGAGGGGGGCCAGTACTTC. Translation gives CASSEAEGGQYF. The chain uses TRBV6-1 and TRBJ2-5; perhaps D is TRBD1 or TRBD2 (6 bases each). CDR3 length equals 12 residues. The ends were cut back, 0 bases at V and 10 bases at J, with 9 bases in the middle. CDR1 is MNHNS, CDR2 SASEGT, per germline.

V usage is TRBV9 and J usage is TRBJ2-3; possible D gene TRBD2, 5 bases. Germline lookup yields CDR1 SGDLS and CDR2 YYNGEE. V was trimmed by 4 bases and J by 7 bases, leaving 22 bases between them. The CDR3 runs to 16 residues. CDR3 bases: TGTGCCAGCAGCACCCGGGAATCCCTACCTTGGAATACGCAGTATTTT. Residues: CASSTRESLPWNTQYF.